The clone carrying this TCR beta chain was picked up many times. The data originate from a study of Graves' ophthalmopathy and Graves' hyperthyroidism. The V gene's germline CDR1 is SGDLS and CDR2 YYNGEE. The CDR3 totals 16 residues. Trimming cost V 5 bases and J 0 bases, with 18 bases left between them. Amplification of the TCR beta CDR3 regions used RNA transcripts (as template). A first-round RT-PCR used HTBI primers, followed by a second-round multiplex PCR. One entry per CDR3 protein results from TCRdb running MiXCR on the multiplex PCR reads. The sample has roughly 610,000 distinct CDR3 sequences, 20% to 25% seen once; the top ten hold about 6.6%. Ineligible for inclusion were patients with other autoimmune diseases, uncontrolled infections, pregnancy or lactation. The starting material, about 9.5 ml of fresh peripheral blood, provided the PBMCs.

Material: peripheral blood. The TCR originated in a woman aged 18-35 years with stable Graves' hyperthyroidism. Some clones in this sample may be carry-over from other donors' samples. This chain connects TRBV9 to TRBJ2-7; D is perhaps TRBD2 (6 bases). DNA for the CDR3: TGTGCCAGCAGGAGAGAAAGCCGGGGAGGCTCCTACGAGCAGTACTTC. It codes for CASRRESRGGSYEQYF.